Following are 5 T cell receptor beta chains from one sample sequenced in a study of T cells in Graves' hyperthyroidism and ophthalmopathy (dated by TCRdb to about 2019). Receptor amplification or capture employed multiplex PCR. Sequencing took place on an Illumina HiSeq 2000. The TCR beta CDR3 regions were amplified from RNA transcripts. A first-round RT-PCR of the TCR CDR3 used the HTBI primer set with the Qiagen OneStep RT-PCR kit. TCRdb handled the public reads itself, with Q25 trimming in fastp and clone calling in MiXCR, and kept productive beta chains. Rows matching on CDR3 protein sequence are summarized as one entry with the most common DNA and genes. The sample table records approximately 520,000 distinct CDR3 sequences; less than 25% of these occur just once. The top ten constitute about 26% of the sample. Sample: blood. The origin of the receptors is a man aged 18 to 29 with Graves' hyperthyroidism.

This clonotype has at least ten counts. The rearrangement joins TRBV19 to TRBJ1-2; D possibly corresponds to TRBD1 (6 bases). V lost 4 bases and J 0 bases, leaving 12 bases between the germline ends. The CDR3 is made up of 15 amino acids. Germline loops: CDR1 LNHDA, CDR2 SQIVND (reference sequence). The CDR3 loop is CASSTDRQANYGYTF. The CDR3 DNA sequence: TGTGCCAGTAGTACCGATCGACAGGCTAACTATGGCTACACCTTC.

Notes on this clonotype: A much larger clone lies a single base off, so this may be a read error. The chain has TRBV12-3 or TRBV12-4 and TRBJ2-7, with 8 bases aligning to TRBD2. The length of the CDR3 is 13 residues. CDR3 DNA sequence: TGTTCCAGCAGTTTCTTGCGGGGGGCCGAGCAGTACTTC. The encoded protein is CSSSFLRGAEQYF.

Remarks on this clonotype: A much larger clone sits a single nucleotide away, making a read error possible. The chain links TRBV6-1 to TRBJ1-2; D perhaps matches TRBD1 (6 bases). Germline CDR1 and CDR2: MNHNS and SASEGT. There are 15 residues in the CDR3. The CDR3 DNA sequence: TGTGCCAGCAGTGAATCCGGGGGCCCCTACTATGCCTACACCTTC. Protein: CASSESGGPYYAYTF.

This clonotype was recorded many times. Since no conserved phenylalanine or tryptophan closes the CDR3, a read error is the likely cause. The CDR3 protein is CASTLGWGNTEAFL. The DNA of the CDR3 is TGTGCCAGCACACTGGGTTGGGGGAACACTGAAGCTTTCCTT. The V gene is TRBV6-1, the J gene TRBJ1-1; D remains unclear. Looked up from germline, CDR1 is MNHNS and CDR2 is SASEGT. Between the trimmed V and J ends, which lost 7 bases and 1 base, there was a span of 13 bases. The CDR3 has 14 residues.

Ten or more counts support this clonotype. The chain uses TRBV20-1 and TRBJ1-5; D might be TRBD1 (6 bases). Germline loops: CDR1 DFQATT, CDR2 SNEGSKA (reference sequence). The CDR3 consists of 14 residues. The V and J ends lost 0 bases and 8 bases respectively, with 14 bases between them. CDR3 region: CSARDGAGVKPQHF. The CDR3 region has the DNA TGCAGTGCTAGAGATGGGGCAGGGGTAAAGCCCCAGCATTTT.